One and the same sample provided the 17 T cell receptor beta chains below, sequenced in a study of cytomegalovirus exposure and HLA in healthy donors. 60 Vbeta and 13 Jbeta primers were used in PCR. Assay: immunoSEQ multiplex PCR; the TCRdb copy retains only in-frame clones and omits some. Here the sample spans about 170,000 clones, around four fifths being singletons. Sequencing was performed on PBMCs. The receptors shown here come from a female donor in good health and CMV-seronegative.

In DNA form, the CDR3 reads TGTGCCAGCAGCTCCCTCCTTGACAAGCGGGAGAACGAGCAGTACTTC. Translating it yields CASSSLLDKRENEQYF. The chain links TRBV7-9 to TRBJ2-5, with 8 bases matching TRBD2. The assigned J gene may be wrong: the sequence end matches TRBJ2-7 better. The CDR3 length is 16 residues. The germline CDR1 and CDR2 sequences are SEHNR and FQNEAQ (reference sequence).

The chain carries TRBV28 and TRBJ2-7, with a possible D match to TRBD2 (7 bases). Germline V gene sequence: CDR1 MDHEN, CDR2 SYDVKM. Trimming removed 3 bases from V and 0 bases from J, with 15 bases in between. The CDR3 has 16 amino acids. The CDR3 region has the DNA TGTGCCAGCAGTTTGGGGGGGGCGTTTGGCTCCTACGAGCAGTACTTC. It encodes CASSLGGAFGSYEQYF. Complete variable domain (other parts from reference TRBV28 and TRBJ2-7): DVKVTQSSRYLVKRTGEKVFLECVQDMDHENMFWYRQDPGLGLRLIYFSYDVKMKEKGDIPEGYSVSREKKERFSLILESASTNQTSMYLCASSLGGAFGSYEQYFGPGTRLTVT.

The J gene is TRBJ1-1, the V gene TRBV7-9; D is perhaps TRBD1 (6 bases). Trimming removed 5 bases at V and 4 bases at J, with 11 bases between. Germline values: CDR1 SEHNR, CDR2 FQNEAQ (reference sequence). This CDR3 contains 13 residues. The CDR3 reads CASSPGQITEAFF. CDR3 nucleotide sequence: TGTGCCAGCAGCCCCGGACAGATCACTGAAGCTTTCTTT.

This clone has a handful of counts. The V gene is TRBV6-5, the J gene TRBJ1-1; the D gene is possibly TRBD1 (5 bases). Between the trimmed V and J ends, which lost 6 bases and 1 base, there was a span of 6 bases. The CDR3 contains 12 residues. Germline lookup yields CDR1 MNHEY and CDR2 SVGAGI. CDR3 nucleotides: TGTGCCAGCAGCCAGGGGAACACTGAAGCTTTCTTT. Translation gives CASSQGNTEAFF.

The rearrangement links TRBV6-1 to TRBJ1-5; unclear D gene. This CDR3 region has 12 residues. Germline CDR1 and CDR2: MNHNS and SASEGT. V was cut by 10 bases and J by 7 bases, with 14 bases left in between. DNA for the CDR3: TGTGCCACCGGGAGGTACGAGCAGCCCCAGCATTTT. Protein product: CATGRYEQPQHF.

The V and J genes are TRBV29-1 and TRBJ2-1; TRBD2 might be the D (5 bases). V dropped 4 bases and J dropped 8 bases, with 15 bases sitting between them. Germline V gene data show CDR1 as SQVTM and CDR2 as ANQGSEA. There are 13 residues in the CDR3. CDR3 in amino acids: CSVAPLASYEQFF. The CDR3 DNA sequence: TGCAGCGTTGCCCCTCTAGCAAGCTATGAGCAGTTCTTC.

V usage is TRBV7-9 and J usage is TRBJ2-5; D remains unclear. The germline CDR1 and CDR2 sequences are SEHNR and FQNEAQ (reference sequence). The CDR3 runs to 13 residues. The V end lost 5 bases, the J end lost 2 bases, and 9 bases lay between the germline ends. CDR3 in amino acids: CASSPPGQETQYF. The CDR3 DNA sequence: TGTGCCAGCAGCCCACCCGGGCAAGAGACCCAGTACTTC.

This chain connects TRBV28 to TRBJ1-2; a possible D gene is TRBD1 (5 bases). Trimming shortened V by 6 bases and J by 3 bases, and 17 bases separated the two germline ends. From germline, CDR1 is MDHEN and CDR2 SYDVKM. The CDR3 is 15 residues long. In DNA form, the CDR3 reads TGTGCCAGCAGACCCATGGGGCAGGCCTACTATGGCTACACCTTC. Translated, it gives CASRPMGQAYYGYTF.

The gene calls are TRBV7-3 and TRBJ2-3, with 8 bases fitting TRBD2. The germline V gene encodes CDR1 SGHTA and CDR2 FQGTGA. Losses at the gene ends were 1 base for V and 6 bases for J; bases not matched to a gene: 9. CDR3 length: 16 residues. The CDR3 spells CASSLNPGLVGDTQYF. The CDR3 region has the DNA TGTGCCAGCAGCTTAAACCCGGGACTAGTAGGCGATACGCAGTATTTT.

This rearrangement joins TRBV14 to TRBJ1-4; tentatively, D is TRBD1 (6 bases). The CDR3 is 15 amino acids. The V gene's germline CDR1 is SGHDN and CDR2 FVKESK. Trimming took 4 bases from V and 5 from J, leaving 14 bases between them. CDR3 nucleotide sequence: TGTGCCAGCAGCCGACAGGCTCTCGGGAATGAAAAACTGTTTTTT. Its protein is CASSRQALGNEKLFF.

The V and J genes are TRBV28 and TRBJ1-3; a weak D match, TRBD1 (5 bases). Trimming took off 5 bases at V and 8 bases at J, with 13 bases between the two ends. Germline-derived CDR1 and CDR2 are MDHEN and SYDVKM. CDR3 length equals 13 residues. The CDR3 coding sequence is TGTGCCAGCAGTCCTGACAGCTACTACACCATATATTTT. Protein sequence: CASSPDSYYTIYF.

The V and J genes are TRBV7-8 and TRBJ2-3, with 12 bases fitting TRBD2. The CDR3 consists of 16 residues. The V segment lost 3 bases and the J segment 2 bases; nucleotides outside the gene matches: 3. CDR1 and CDR2 from the germline V gene are SGHVS and FQNEAQ. Here the CDR3 reads CASSFRTSGDTDTQYF. CDR3 nucleotides: TGTGCCAGCAGCTTTCGGACTAGCGGGGACACAGATACGCAGTATTTT.

The rearrangement links TRBV4-1 to TRBJ1-3, with TRBD1 matching 7 bases. The CDR3 is 17 residues long. CDR1 MGHRA and CDR2 YSYEKL come from the germline V gene. The V and J ends lost 4 bases and 0 bases, in that order; junction bases with no gene match: 9. The CDR3 nucleotides read TGCGCCAGCAGCCTCCCAAGGGGGGACAGCTCTGGAAACACCATATATTTT. Translated: CASSLPRGDSSGNTIYF.

The CDR3 DNA reads as TGTGCCAGCAGTGACTGGGCAGGGGCTAATGAAAAACTGTTTTTT. This gives the protein CASSDWAGANEKLFF. The chain combines TRBV6-1 with TRBJ1-4, with a possible D match to TRBD1 (6 bases). V was trimmed by 3 bases and J by 3 bases, leaving 11 bases between them. The CDR3 is 15 amino acids. CDR1 is MNHNS and CDR2 is SASEGT in the germline V gene.

This clone appeared a few times. The rearrangement links TRBV27 to TRBJ2-3; 8 bases match TRBD2. The CDR3 totals 13 residues. Germline V gives CDR1 MNHEY, CDR2 SMNVEV (reference sequence). V shed 7 bases and J 1 base; nucleotides not matched to a gene: 1. The CDR3 DNA is TGTGCCAGCACGGGAGGGGGCACAGATACGCAGTATTTT. Translation gives CASTGGGTDTQYF.

V is TRBV5-5 and J is TRBJ1-6; perhaps TRBD1 as D (5 bases). CDR1 SGHKS and CDR2 YYEKEE come from the germline V gene (reference sequence). The CDR3 totals 16 residues. Deletions cut 1 base from V and 9 bases from J, with 17 bases between. CDR3 nucleotide sequence: TGTGCCAGCAGCTTGTCGCAGGGATCCGGAATTTCACCCCTCCACTTT. Protein: CASSLSQGSGISPLHF.

The V and J genes are TRBV6-5 and TRBJ1-5, with a weak D call TRBD1 (6 bases). V lost 7 bases to trimming and J lost 2 bases, with 12 bases between them. Germline loops: CDR1 MNHEY, CDR2 SVGAGI. The CDR3 loop spans 14 amino acids. CDR3 amino acids: CASTAGDRNQPQHF. CDR3 bases: TGTGCCAGCACCGCAGGGGATCGCAATCAGCCCCAGCATTTT.